The 9 T cell receptor beta chains below all came from one sample that was sequenced in a study of blood T cells in healthy people across ages. The authors ran a second PCR of roughly 6 to 12 cycles using a sample-barcoded 5' primer and a J-beta primer mix. TCRdb reprocessed the 5' RACE reads via MiXCR and lists one record per CDR3 protein. Of about 1.5 million distinct CDR3 sequences listed, about 45% are singletons. The sequencing sample was made of blood. These receptors all stem from a woman between 18 and 30 years old in good health.

About this clonotype itself: Its ends do not fully match the called genes, so a read error is possible. J is TRBJ1-2 and V is TRBV18, with D possibly TRBD1 on 5 matching bases. Germline V gene sequence: CDR1 KGHSH, CDR2 LQKENI. The CDR3 is 13 residues long. The CDR3, as DNA: TGTGCCAGCTCACCTACGACAGTTGGTGGCTACATCTTC. This sequence encodes CASSPTTVGGYIF.

This clonotype is a singleton in its sample. V usage is TRBV2 and J usage is TRBJ1-5; 7 bases agree with TRBD1. The junction had 7 bases not matched to a gene; V was cut back by 6 bases and J by 5 bases. Germline V gene data show CDR1 as SNHLY and CDR2 as FYNNEI. The CDR3 extends over 14 amino acids. The CDR3 DNA is TGTGCCAGCAGCGCCCGGGACAGACATCAGCCCCAGCATTTT. It yields the protein CASSARDRHQPQHF.

This clonotype has only a few counts. The J gene is TRBJ1-1, the V gene TRBV19; 8 positions agree with TRBD1. This CDR3 is 15 amino acids long. Germline V gene lookup returns CDR1 LNHDA and CDR2 SQIVND (reference sequence). V was pared by 2 bases and J by 1 base, with 3 bases of the junction left unmatched. The CDR3 is CASSILGTGNTEAFF. CDR3 sequence (DNA): TGTGCCAGTAGTATACTGGGGACAGGGAACACTGAAGCTTTCTTT.

The rearrangement joins TRBV4-1 to TRBJ1-1; D gene unclear. Trimming removed 1 base from V and 0 bases from J, with 9 bases in between. This CDR3 contains 15 residues. Germline CDR1 and CDR2: MGHRA and YSYEKL. CDR3 residues: CASSQGRSLNTEAFF. The CDR3 DNA sequence: TGCGCCAGCAGCCAAGGTCGCAGCCTGAACACTGAAGCTTTCTTT.

The V and J genes are TRBV20-1 and TRBJ1-4, with unresolved D. The CDR3 sequence is 15 residues long. The V gene lost 6 bases and the J gene lost 0 bases, with 14 bases spanning the gap. CDR1 and CDR2 (germline): DFQATT, SNEGSKA (reference sequence). CDR3 loop: CSASLLRSTNEKLFF. In DNA form, the CDR3 reads TGCAGTGCCTCGCTCCTTAGATCAACTAATGAAAAACTGTTTTTT.

On this clonotype: A read error may produce the germline difference seen at one junction end. The chain uses TRBV12-3 or TRBV12-4 and TRBJ2-4; 7 nucleotides align to TRBD2. The CDR3 has 17 residues. The CDR3 loop is CTSTPGEGNLAKNIQYF. CDR3 bases: TGTACCAGCACCCCGGGGGAGGGTAACCTAGCCAAAAACATTCAGTACTTC.

The chain links TRBV9 to TRBJ2-2, with 11 bases that match TRBD1. With 5 bases clipped from V and 6 bases from J, the junction kept 9 bases outside the gene matches. The CDR3 has 16 amino acids. The V gene's germline CDR1 is SGDLS and CDR2 YYNGEE. CDR3 sequence (DNA): TGTGCCAGCAGGTCTCCACCGGGACAGGGGGCCGGGGAGCTGTTTTTT. It is translated as CASRSPPGQGAGELFF. The full variable domain, in which reference TRBV9 and TRBJ2-2 provide the parts outside the CDR3, is DSGVTQTPKHLITATGQRVTLRCSPRSGDLSVYWYQQSLDQGLQFLIQYYNGEERAKGNILERFSAQQFPDLHSELNLSSLELGDSALYFCASRSPPGQGAGELFFGEGSRLTVL.

The CDR3 nucleotides are TGTGCCAGCAGCCCACTCGGGAGCGGCAATGAGCAGTTCTTC. Protein sequence: CASSPLGSGNEQFF. The J gene is TRBJ2-1, the V gene TRBV28; D possibly corresponds to TRBD2 (6 bases). The V gene lost 6 bases and the J gene lost 6 bases, with 15 bases spanning the gap. Germline assignment: CDR1 MDHEN and CDR2 SYDVKM. CDR3 length: 14 amino acids.

This sequence joins TRBV7-9 and TRBJ1-5; D is undetermined. The germline V and J ends were trimmed by 2 bases and 0 bases, with 14 bases remaining between them. The CDR3 has 17 residues. CDR1 and CDR2 (germline): SEHNR, FQNEAQ (reference sequence). The CDR3 coding sequence is TGTGCCAGCAGCTTAACAAAAGGAGCATATAGCAATCAGCCCCAGCATTTT. Its protein is CASSLTKGAYSNQPQHF. Looking up the rest from reference TRBV7-9 and TRBJ1-5 gives the full variable domain: DTGVSQNPRHKITKRGQNVTFRCDPISEHNRLYWYRQTLGQGPEFLTYFQNEAQLEKSRLLSDRFSAERPKGSFSTLEIQRTEQGDSAMYLCASSLTKGAYSNQPQHFGDGTRLSIL.